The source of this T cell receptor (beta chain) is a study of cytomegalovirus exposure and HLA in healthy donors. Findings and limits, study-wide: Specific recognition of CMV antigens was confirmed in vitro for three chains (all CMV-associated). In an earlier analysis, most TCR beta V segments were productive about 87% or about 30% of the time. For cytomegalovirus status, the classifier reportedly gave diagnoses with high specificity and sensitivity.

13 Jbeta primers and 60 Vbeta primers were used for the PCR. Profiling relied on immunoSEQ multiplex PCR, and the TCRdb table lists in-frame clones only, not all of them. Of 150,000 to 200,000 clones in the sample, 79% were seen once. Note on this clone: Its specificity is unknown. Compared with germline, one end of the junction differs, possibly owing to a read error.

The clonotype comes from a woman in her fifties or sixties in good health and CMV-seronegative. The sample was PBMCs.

The CDR3 loop is CSSSLRASGGGQYF. CDR3 nucleotides: TGTTCCAGCAGCTTAAGGGCTAGCGGGGGTGGGCAGTACTTC. The chain links TRBV7-9 to TRBJ2-7, with 10 bases aligning to TRBD2. Germline CDR1 is SEHNR and CDR2 is FQNEAQ (reference sequence). This CDR3 region has 14 residues.